This T cell receptor (beta chain) was sequenced for a study of T cell responses to AZD1222 COVID-19 vaccine (dated by TCRdb to 2020 to 2022). Context from the whole study: AZD1222 recipients whose second dose came at about 4 weeks and those whose second dose came at about 12 weeks were combined into one group, since spike-specific TCR depth and breadth did not differ between the two schedules. Trial participants were enrolled by age into 18-55, 56-69 and 70-plus year subgroups, with 148, 28 and 57 TCR-sequenced participants respectively. TCR sequencing was performed for over 230 trial participants, of whom about 200 were given two doses of AZD1222 and 26 were given two doses of MenACWY control vaccine.

As to this clone: Its antigen specificity is not known. No quality values exist for individual bases; no much larger clone is one base distant.

At the junction V is shortened by 6 bases and J by 4 bases; bases outside the gene matches: 5. There are 14 amino acids in the CDR3, from cysteine to phenylalanine inclusive. The DNA shown is the 42-base CDR3, in frame from base 1. The germline V gene (reference sequence) yields LNHNV for CDR1 and YYDKDF for CDR2. The CDR3 regions of human TCRbeta chains were analyzed by immunosequencing. The original methods were these. TCRs in the repertoires were matched against a reference library of SARS-CoV-2-specific TCRs that had been generated with the MIRA antigen-specificity platform. Breadth was defined as the fraction of unique TCRs that were SARS-CoV-2-associated. Depth was defined as the fraction of total T cells that were SARS-CoV-2-associated. Using the MIRA data, each spike-specific TCR was mapped to the spike region that the TCR reacts to and placed in a CD4 or CD8 class. Log10-transformed breadth and depth values were compared by one-way ANOVA with Sidak's multiple comparisons tests. Held by TCRdb, this immuneACCESS table contains in-frame sequences only and omits some clones. Under half of the omission traces to an unresolved V gene where checked; the cause of the rest is unknown. That table is the source of V, J and clone size, and D and trimming were worked out from the DNA. The sample has approximately 170,000 clones on record, approximately 90% of them singletons. The ten top clones hold 4.4% of the sample.

The paper as a whole reports these results and caveats: Most participants were white British and females outnumbered males, and the authors suggested that clonal diversity may have been underestimated. Nearly half of unique spike-specific TCRs reportedly recognized epitopes outside regions mutated in the B.1.351 and B.1.1.7 variants. Spike-specific TCR breadth and depth rose significantly after two AZD1222 doses compared with day 0 and with MenACWY recipients. The vaccine-associated CD4 TCRs covered the entire spike protein, and the dominant responses fell in regions 160-218 and 743-854. Conclusions about previously exposed vaccinees are limited because only 5 or 6 AZD1222 recipients were SARS-CoV-2 seropositive at baseline. The 56-69-year group was small, and its depth increase did not reach significance, likely because of low power. Because no day 14 peak-response samples were available, the repertoires could be characterized only after the peak T cell response.

In light of the paper, this sample's time point label describes: baseline before first vaccination. Vaccinee samples came from UK trials COV001 and COV002, including a single-blind randomized controlled phase 2/3 trial of AZD1222 (ChAdOx1 nCoV-19) in healthy adults. Trial participant PBMC samples were collected at day 0 and day 28 after the second dose for TCRbeta chain sequencing. The source of this sequence is an adult in good health. Recombination linked TRBV15 to TRBJ2-2, and 7 junctional nucleotides match TRBD1. Sequenced here: peripheral blood, sampled on day 0 of AZD1222 vaccination. The CDR3 here reads CATRAPGGTGELFF. The DNA sequence reads TGTGCCACCAGGGCCCCAGGGGGCACCGGGGAGCTGTTTTTT.